Below are 4 T cell receptor beta chains sequenced from a single sample in a study of shared clonotypes between healthy human individuals. Generated by immunoSEQ multiplex PCR, the TCRdb table keeps only in-frame clones and is missing some. This table holds more than 900,000 clones, around three quarters found once. The sequenced material came from memory CD4+ T cells from PBMCs. Subset described: CD45RA-negative fraction. The receptor set was obtained from a man between 18 and 29 years old in good health. Some clones in this sample may be carry-over from other donors' samples.

The chain combines TRBV9 with TRBJ1-4; 8 positions match TRBD1. V lost 4 bases to trimming and J lost 0 bases; unmatched junction nucleotides: 8. CDR3 length: 17 residues. Germline V gene sequence: CDR1 SGDLS, CDR2 YYNGEE. Here the CDR3 reads CASSSRTGLTTNEKLFF. The CDR3 nucleotides read TGTGCCAGCAGCTCCAGGACAGGGCTTACAACTAATGAAAAACTGTTTTTT.

Points on this clone: The identical CDR3 is also encoded by other nucleotide sequences in the sample. The chain couples TRBV10-3 to TRBJ1-5, with TRBD1 as a possible D gene (6 bases). With 3 bases removed from V and 3 bases from J, the gap between germline ends came to 9 bases. The CDR3 consists of 14 residues. Germline-derived CDR1 and CDR2 are ENHRY and SYGVKD. CDR3 protein: CAISDRGSNQPQHF. Written as DNA, the CDR3 is TGTGCCATCAGTGACAGGGGTTCCAATCAGCCCCAGCATTTT.

CDR3 region: CAIGQSTDTQYF. CDR3 nucleotides: TGTGCCATCGGACAGTCCACAGATACGCAGTATTTT. The chain is built from TRBV10-3 and TRBJ2-3; D possibly corresponds to TRBD1 (6 bases). Germline-derived CDR1 and CDR2 are ENHRY and SYGVKD. CDR3 size: 12 residues. Trimming shortened V by 8 bases and J by 2 bases, and 8 bases separated the two germline ends.

The chain joins TRBV10-3 to TRBJ2-7, with TRBD2 matching 9 bases. The CDR3 is 15 residues long. Germline V lookup: CDR1 ENHRY, CDR2 SYGVKD. Trimming cost V 10 bases and J 4 bases; bases outside gene matches: 14. CDR3 DNA sequence: TGTGCCACCCAGACCATAGCGGGAGATAGGTACGAGCAGTACTTC. It specifies CATQTIAGDRYEQYF.